The 19 T cell receptor beta chains listed next were all sequenced from one sample in a study of T cells in Graves' hyperthyroidism and ophthalmopathy. The TCR beta CDR3 regions underwent amplification using RNA transcripts as the source. The TCR CDR3 first-round RT-PCR relied on the HTBI primer set. MiXCR, applied by TCRdb to the multiplex PCR reads, yields one record per CDR3 protein. The table has approximately 710,000 distinct CDR3 sequences, roughly a sixth seen once; the top ten hold about 14%. The sample was blood. Source of these receptors: a middle-aged man with Graves' hyperthyroidism.

This clonotype was picked up many times. The chain links TRBV10-3 to TRBJ2-3; D is unclear. There are 14 residues in the CDR3. Germline CDR1 and CDR2: ENHRY and SYGVKD. V was cut by 7 bases and J by 1 base, with 12 bases left in between. CDR3 protein: CAINPSGGTDTQYF. The CDR3 nucleotides are TGTGCCATCAATCCTAGTGGTGGCACAGATACGCAGTATTTT.

The chain recombines TRBV6-1 with TRBJ1-6, with D hard to call. V lost 1 base, J lost 8 bases, and 9 bases lay in between. Germline V gene lookup returns CDR1 MNHNS and CDR2 SASEGT. This CDR3 has 14 residues. The CDR3 spells CASSEVYIDSPLHF. Here the CDR3 DNA reads TGTGCCAGCAGTGAAGTCTATATCGATTCACCCCTCCACTTT.

The rearrangement links TRBV20-1 to TRBJ1-5; D may be TRBD1 (5 bases). Trimming took 1 base from V and 4 from J, leaving 8 bases between them. CDR3 size: 13 residues. The V gene's germline CDR1 is DFQATT and CDR2 SNEGSKA (reference sequence). In DNA, the CDR3 is TGCAGTGCTAGAGCTGGGGGGAATCAGCCCCAGCATTTT. Protein product: CSARAGGNQPQHF.

This clonotype was detected many times. The rearrangement links TRBV12-3 or TRBV12-4 to TRBJ1-2, with D hard to call. V dropped 6 bases and J dropped 6 bases, with 17 bases sitting between them. CDR3 length: 14 residues. The CDR3 loop reads CASRLTRSLDGYTF. CDR3 DNA sequence: TGTGCCAGCAGATTGACACGGAGTTTGGATGGCTACACCTTC.

A few counts support this clonotype. The genes are TRBV6-1 and TRBJ1-1; no definite D call. V dropped 5 bases and J dropped 5 bases, with 18 bases sitting between them. The V gene's germline CDR1 is MNHNS and CDR2 SASEGT. The CDR3 has 15 amino acids. CDR3 DNA sequence: TGTGCCAGCAGTCCCGGTGGGGTCGGAAGGACTGAAGCTTTCTTT. Translating it yields CASSPGGVGRTEAFF.

A remark on this clonotype: Relative to the germline gene, one junction end is altered; a read error may explain this. The rearrangement uses TRBV7-2 and TRBJ2-7, with D unresolved. Germline V gene sequence: CDR1 SGHTA, CDR2 FQGNSA. The CDR3 is made up of 14 amino acids. The CDR3: CASSLGGRSYEQFF. CDR3 nucleotides: TGTGCCAGCAGCTTAGGAGGCCGGTCCTACGAGCAGTTCTTT.

This clonotype came up a few times. The chain recombines TRBV4-3 with TRBJ1-2; the D gene is possibly TRBD1 (5 bases). This CDR3 has 15 residues. Trimming removed 0 bases from V and 3 bases from J, with 11 bases in between. Germline CDR1 reads LGHNA; CDR2 reads YSLEER. CDR3 sequence (DNA): TGCGCCAGCAGCCAAGATGGGGCAGCTTACTATGGCTACACCTTC. Amino acids: CASSQDGAAYYGYTF.

The chain recombines TRBV10-1 with TRBJ2-5; D gene uncertain. The length of the CDR3 is 13 residues. Germline V CDR1 and CDR2: WNHNN, SYGVQD (reference sequence). V dropped 3 bases and J dropped 5 bases, with 10 bases sitting between them. The CDR3 coding sequence is TGCGCCAGCAGTGAAGTAGACGGGGAGACCCAGTACTTC. It yields the protein CASSEVDGETQYF.

There are many counts of this clonotype. The gene calls are TRBV7-8 and TRBJ2-3; TRBD2 matches at 10 bases. Per the germline V gene, CDR1 is SGHVS and CDR2 is FQNEAQ. This CDR3 contains 16 residues. The V segment lost 6 bases and the J segment 4 bases; nucleotides outside the gene matches: 10. The CDR3 loop is CASRPTEREGSDTQYF. CDR3 nucleotides: TGTGCCAGCAGACCAACTGAGCGGGAGGGATCAGATACGCAGTATTTT.

This clonotype has just a few counts. This rearrangement joins TRBV9 to TRBJ2-7; D gene ambiguous. This CDR3 comprises 14 residues. Germline CDR1 reads SGDLS; CDR2 reads YYNGEE. The V end was cut by 0 bases, the J end by 2 bases, with 9 bases between. The CDR3 sequence: CASSVDSQTYEQYF. For the CDR3, the DNA is TGTGCCAGCAGCGTAGACTCTCAGACCTACGAGCAGTACTTC.

This clonotype has only a few counts. The rearrangement joins TRBV29-1 to TRBJ1-3, with D perhaps matching TRBD1 (5 bases). Germline V gene lookup returns CDR1 SQVTM and CDR2 ANQGSEA. Trimming pared 5 bases from V and 4 bases from J, leaving 9 bases between. The CDR3 covers 12 residues. CDR3 DNA sequence: TGCAGCGTTCGGGACGCAGGAAACACCATATATTTT. It yields the protein CSVRDAGNTIYF.

This sequence joins TRBV25-1 and TRBJ1-2; TRBD1 agrees at 8 bases. With V trimmed by 3 bases and J by 7 bases, 7 bases remained unmatched. The CDR3 consists of 14 residues. CDR1 and CDR2 from the germline V gene are MGHDK and SYGVNS. Here the CDR3 reads CASSETGEWRGYTF. The DNA for the CDR3 is TGTGCCAGCAGTGAGACAGGGGAGTGGCGTGGCTACACCTTC.

V gene TRBV7-3 combines with J gene TRBJ2-3; unclear D gene. Germline-derived CDR1 and CDR2 are SGHTA and FQGTGA. V lost 1 base and J 3 bases, leaving 5 bases between the germline ends. The CDR3 sequence is 13 residues long. CDR3 nucleotides: TGTGCCAGCAGCTTAAAGGAGACAGATACGCAGTATTTT. The encoded protein is CASSLKETDTQYF.

This clonotype was recorded a few times. V and J are TRBV19 and TRBJ1-4; no definite D call. Trimming removed 4 bases at V and 0 bases at J, with 6 bases between. There are 14 residues in the CDR3. Germline lookup yields CDR1 LNHDA and CDR2 SQIVND (reference sequence). This CDR3 reads CASSTEATNEKLFF. For the CDR3, the DNA is TGTGCCAGTAGTACAGAAGCAACTAATGAAAAACTGTTTTTT.

The chain joins TRBV3-1 to TRBJ2-2, with D perhaps TRBD2 (6 bases). The CDR3 length is 18 residues. CDR1 and CDR2 from the germline V gene are LGHDT and YNNKEL (reference sequence). V was trimmed by 0 bases and J by 7 bases, leaving 21 bases between them. The chain's CDR3 is CASSQDLVRDSRSGELFF. The DNA for the CDR3 is TGTGCCAGCAGCCAAGATTTAGTCCGGGACTCCCGAAGCGGGGAGCTGTTTTTT.

The sample holds many counts of this clonotype. The V gene is TRBV2, the J gene TRBJ1-1, with a tentative D call TRBD1 (6 bases). The germline V and J ends were trimmed by 8 bases and 6 bases, with 19 bases remaining between them. This CDR3 region has 14 residues. Per the germline V gene, CDR1 is SNHLY and CDR2 is FYNNEI. Written as DNA, the CDR3 is TGTGCCAGCTTAAGGGCCCGGACAGAGGCTGAAGCTTTCTTT. Translating gives CASLRARTEAEAFF.

The sample holds a few counts of this clonotype. CDR3 sequence: CASTDTYNEQFF. The CDR3 nucleotides are TGTGCCAGCACCGATACCTACAATGAGCAGTTCTTC. The chain uses TRBV7-8 and TRBJ2-1; D not resolved. The CDR3 is 12 amino acids. The V end lost 7 bases, the J end lost 2 bases, and 6 bases lay between the germline ends. Per germline, CDR1 SGHVS and CDR2 FQNEAQ.

This sequence joins TRBV5-4 and TRBJ2-7, with 8 bases aligning to TRBD1. V was pared by 3 bases and J by 2 bases, with 7 bases of the junction left unmatched. Germline-derived CDR1 and CDR2 are SGHNT and YYREEE (reference sequence). The CDR3 totals 15 residues. The CDR3 spells CASSSQTGATYEQYF. CDR3 DNA sequence: TGTGCCAGCAGCTCTCAGACAGGGGCGACCTACGAGCAGTACTTC.

This clonotype was seen repeatedly, ten times or more. The chain is built from TRBV7-9 and TRBJ1-5; TRBD1 matches at 8 bases. Germline loops: CDR1 SEHNR, CDR2 FQNEAQ (reference sequence). This CDR3 comprises 16 residues. The J segment lost 2 bases and the V segment lost 0 bases, leaving 3 bases of the junction unmatched. DNA for the CDR3: TGTGCCAGCAGCTTAGCTGAGGGACAGGGCAATCAGCCCCAGCATTTT. Protein: CASSLAEGQGNQPQHF.